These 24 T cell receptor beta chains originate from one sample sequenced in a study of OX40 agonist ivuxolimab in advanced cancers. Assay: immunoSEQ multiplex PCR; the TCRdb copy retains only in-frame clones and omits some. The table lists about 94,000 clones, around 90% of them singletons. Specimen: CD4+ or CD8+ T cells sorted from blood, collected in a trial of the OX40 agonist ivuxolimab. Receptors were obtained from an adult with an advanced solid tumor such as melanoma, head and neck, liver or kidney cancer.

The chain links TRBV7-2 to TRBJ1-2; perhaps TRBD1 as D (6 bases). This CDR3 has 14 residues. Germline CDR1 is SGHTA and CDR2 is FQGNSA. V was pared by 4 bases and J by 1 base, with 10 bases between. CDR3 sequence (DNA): TGTGCCAGCAGCTCTCGGACAGTTAACTATGGCTACACCTTC. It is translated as CASSSRTVNYGYTF.

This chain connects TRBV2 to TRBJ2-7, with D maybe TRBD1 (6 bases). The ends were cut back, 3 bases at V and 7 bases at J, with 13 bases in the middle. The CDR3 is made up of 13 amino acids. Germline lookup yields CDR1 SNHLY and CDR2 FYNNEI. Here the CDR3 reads CASSEQGMGEQYF. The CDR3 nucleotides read TGTGCCAGCAGTGAGCAGGGGATGGGGGAGCAGTACTTC.

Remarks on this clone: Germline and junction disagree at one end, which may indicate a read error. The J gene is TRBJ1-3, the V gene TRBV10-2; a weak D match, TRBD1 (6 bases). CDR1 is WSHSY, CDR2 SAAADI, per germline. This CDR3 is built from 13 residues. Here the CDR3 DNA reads TGCGCCAGCAGTGGTTCCTTGAGGGCAGGGGAGAATTTT. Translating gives CASSGSLRAGENF.

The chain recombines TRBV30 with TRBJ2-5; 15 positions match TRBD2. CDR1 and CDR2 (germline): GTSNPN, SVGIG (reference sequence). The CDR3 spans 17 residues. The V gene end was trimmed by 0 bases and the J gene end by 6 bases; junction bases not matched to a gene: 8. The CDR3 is CAWSVTGLAGGRKTQYF. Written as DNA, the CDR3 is TGTGCCTGGAGTGTAACCGGACTAGCGGGGGGGCGGAAGACCCAGTACTTC.

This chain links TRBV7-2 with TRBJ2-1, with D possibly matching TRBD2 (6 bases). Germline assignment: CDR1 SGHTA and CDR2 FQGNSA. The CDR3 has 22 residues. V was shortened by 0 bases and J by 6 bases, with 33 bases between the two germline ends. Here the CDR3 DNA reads TGTGCCAGCAGCTTAGCCAAAGCCCCGGGACTTACGACTAAGCATCCACCCAATGAGCAGTTCTTC. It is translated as CASSLAKAPGLTTKHPPNEQFF.

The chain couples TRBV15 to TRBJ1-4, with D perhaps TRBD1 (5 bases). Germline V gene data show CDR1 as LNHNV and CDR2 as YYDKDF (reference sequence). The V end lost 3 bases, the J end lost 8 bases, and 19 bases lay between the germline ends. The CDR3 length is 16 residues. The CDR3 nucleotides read TGTGCCACCAGCAGCGGTTTAAGCCAGGGTGGGGAAAAACTGTTTTTT. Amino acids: CATSSGLSQGGEKLFF.

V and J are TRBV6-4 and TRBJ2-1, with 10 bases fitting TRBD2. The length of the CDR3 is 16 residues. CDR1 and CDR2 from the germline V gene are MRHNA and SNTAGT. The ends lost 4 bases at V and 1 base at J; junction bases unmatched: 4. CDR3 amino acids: CASSAASGGSYNEQFF. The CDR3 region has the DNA TGTGCCAGCAGTGCGGCTAGCGGGGGATCCTACAATGAGCAGTTCTTC.

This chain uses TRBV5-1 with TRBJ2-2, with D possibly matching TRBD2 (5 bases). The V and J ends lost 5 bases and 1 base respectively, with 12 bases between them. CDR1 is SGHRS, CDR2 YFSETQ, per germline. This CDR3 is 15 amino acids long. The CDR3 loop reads CASRSGSVNTGELFF. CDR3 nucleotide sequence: TGCGCCAGCAGGTCTGGGAGCGTGAACACCGGGGAGCTGTTTTTT.

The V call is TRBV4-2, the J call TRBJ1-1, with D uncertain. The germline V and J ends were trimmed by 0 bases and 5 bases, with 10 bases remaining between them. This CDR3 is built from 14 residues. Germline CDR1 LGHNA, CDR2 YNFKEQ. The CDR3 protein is CASSQDPMGTEAFF. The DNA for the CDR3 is TGTGCCAGCAGCCAAGACCCTATGGGGACTGAAGCTTTCTTT.

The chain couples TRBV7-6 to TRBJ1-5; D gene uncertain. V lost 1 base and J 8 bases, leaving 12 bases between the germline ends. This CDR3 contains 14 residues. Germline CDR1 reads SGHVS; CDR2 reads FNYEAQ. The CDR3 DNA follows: TGTGCCAGCAGCTTAGGTGGCTTCGTCGAGCCCCAGCATTTT. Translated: CASSLGGFVEPQHF.

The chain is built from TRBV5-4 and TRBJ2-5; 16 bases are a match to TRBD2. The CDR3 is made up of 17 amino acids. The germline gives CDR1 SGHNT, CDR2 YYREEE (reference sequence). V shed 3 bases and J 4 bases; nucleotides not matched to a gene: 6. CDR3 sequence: CASSSGTSGGAGETQYF. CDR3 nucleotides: TGTGCCAGCAGCTCCGGGACTAGCGGGGGGGCGGGAGAGACCCAGTACTTC.

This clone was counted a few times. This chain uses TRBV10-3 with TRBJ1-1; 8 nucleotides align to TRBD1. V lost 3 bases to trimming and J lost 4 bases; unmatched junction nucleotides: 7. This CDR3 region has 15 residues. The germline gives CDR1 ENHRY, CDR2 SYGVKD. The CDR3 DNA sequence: TGTGCCATCAGTGAAGAACAGGGGGTGGGCACTGAAGCTTTCTTT. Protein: CAISEEQGVGTEAFF.

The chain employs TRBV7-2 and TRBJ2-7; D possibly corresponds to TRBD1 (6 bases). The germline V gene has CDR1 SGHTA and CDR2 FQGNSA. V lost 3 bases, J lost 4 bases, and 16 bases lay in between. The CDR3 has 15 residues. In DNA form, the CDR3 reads TGTGCCAGCAGCTTCTCCAGGGGAGTAGGGTACGAGCAGTACTTC. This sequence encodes CASSFSRGVGYEQYF.

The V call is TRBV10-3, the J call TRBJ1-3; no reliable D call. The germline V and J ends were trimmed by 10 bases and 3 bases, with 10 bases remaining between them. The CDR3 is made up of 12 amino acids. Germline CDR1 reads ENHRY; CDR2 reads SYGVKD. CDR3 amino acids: CANGGDGNTIYF. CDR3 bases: TGTGCCAACGGAGGAGATGGAAACACCATATATTTT.

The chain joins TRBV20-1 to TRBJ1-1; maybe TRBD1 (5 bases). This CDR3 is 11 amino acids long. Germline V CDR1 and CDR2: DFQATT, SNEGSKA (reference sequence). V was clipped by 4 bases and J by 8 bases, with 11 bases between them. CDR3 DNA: TGCAGTGCTACCGGGGCCAGAGAAGCTTTCTTT. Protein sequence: CSATGAREAFF.

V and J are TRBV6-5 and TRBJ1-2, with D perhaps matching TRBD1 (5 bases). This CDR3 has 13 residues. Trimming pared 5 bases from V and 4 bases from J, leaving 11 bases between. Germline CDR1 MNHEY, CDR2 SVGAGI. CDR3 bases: TGTGCCAGCAGTCTCCAGGGATCCTATGGCTACACCTTC. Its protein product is CASSLQGSYGYTF.

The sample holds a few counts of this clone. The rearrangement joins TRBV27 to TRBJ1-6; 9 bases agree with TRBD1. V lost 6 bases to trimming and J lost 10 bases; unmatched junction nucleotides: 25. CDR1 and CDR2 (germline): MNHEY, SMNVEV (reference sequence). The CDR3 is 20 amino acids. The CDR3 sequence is CASSQRRGQGYSLVDSPLHF. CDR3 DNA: TGTGCCAGCAGCCAACGGCGTGGACAGGGGTACTCATTGGTGGACTCACCCCTCCACTTT.

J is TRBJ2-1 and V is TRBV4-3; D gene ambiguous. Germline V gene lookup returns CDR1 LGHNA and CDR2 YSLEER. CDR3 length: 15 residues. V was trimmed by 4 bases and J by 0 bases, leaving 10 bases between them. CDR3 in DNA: TGCGCCAGCAGCCTTCAGTGGAGCTCCTACAATGAGCAGTTCTTC. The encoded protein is CASSLQWSSYNEQFF.

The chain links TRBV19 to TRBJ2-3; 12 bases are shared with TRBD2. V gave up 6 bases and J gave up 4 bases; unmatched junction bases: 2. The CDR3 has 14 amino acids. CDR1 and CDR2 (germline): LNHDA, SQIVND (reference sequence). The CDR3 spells CASRASGGADTQYF. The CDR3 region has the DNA TGTGCCAGTAGGGCTAGCGGGGGGGCAGATACGCAGTATTTT.

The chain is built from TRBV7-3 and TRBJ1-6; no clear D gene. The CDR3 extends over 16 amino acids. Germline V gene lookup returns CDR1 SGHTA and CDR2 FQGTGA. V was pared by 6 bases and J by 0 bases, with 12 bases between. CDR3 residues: CASRQEGTSYNSPLHF. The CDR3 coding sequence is TGTGCCAGCAGACAAGAGGGCACCTCCTATAATTCACCCCTCCACTTT.

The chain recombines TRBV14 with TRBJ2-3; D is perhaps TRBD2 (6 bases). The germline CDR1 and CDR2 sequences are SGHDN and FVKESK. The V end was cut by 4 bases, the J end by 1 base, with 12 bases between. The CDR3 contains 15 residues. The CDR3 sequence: CASSPGESRTDTQYF. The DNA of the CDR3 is TGTGCCAGCAGCCCGGGGGAAAGTCGCACAGATACGCAGTATTTT.

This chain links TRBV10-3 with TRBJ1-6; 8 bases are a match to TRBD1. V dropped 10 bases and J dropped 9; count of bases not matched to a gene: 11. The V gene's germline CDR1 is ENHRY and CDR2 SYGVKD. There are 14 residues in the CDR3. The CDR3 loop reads CATNGQGYGSPLHF. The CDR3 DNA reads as TGTGCCACGAACGGACAGGGTTACGGTTCACCCCTCCACTTT.

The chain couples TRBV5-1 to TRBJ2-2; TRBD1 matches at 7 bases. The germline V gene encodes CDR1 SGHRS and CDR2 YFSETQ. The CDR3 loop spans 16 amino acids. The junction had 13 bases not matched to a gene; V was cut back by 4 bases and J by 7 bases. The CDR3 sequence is CASSLLTGYGLGELFF. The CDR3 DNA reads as TGCGCCAGCAGCCTATTGACAGGGTACGGCCTCGGGGAGCTGTTTTTT. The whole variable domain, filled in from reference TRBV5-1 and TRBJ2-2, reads KAGVTQTPRYLIKTRGQQVTLSCSPISGHRSVSWYQQTPGQGLQFLFEYFSETQRNKGNFPGRFSGRQFSNSRSEMNVSTLELGDSALYLCASSLLTGYGLGELFFGEGSRLTVL.

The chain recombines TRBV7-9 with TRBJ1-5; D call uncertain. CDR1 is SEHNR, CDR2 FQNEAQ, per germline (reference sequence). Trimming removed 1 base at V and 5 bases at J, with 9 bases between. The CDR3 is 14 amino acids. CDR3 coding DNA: TGTGCCAGCAGCTTAGGCACTGGTCATCAGCCCCAGCATTTT. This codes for CASSLGTGHQPQHF.